This TCR beta chain was sequenced in a study of blood T cell repertoires in COVID-19. Study as a whole: From the United States, Italy and Spain came samples of acute and convalescent COVID-19. PBMCs, B-cell-depleted T cells, or T cells were the source of the cDNA or gDNA that made up the material.

The CDR3 loop spans 16 amino acids. Trimming shortened V by 2 bases and J by 2 bases, and 16 bases separated the two germline ends. Germline lookup yields CDR1 SGHTA and CDR2 FQGNSA. While infection was still active, Seattle patients were enrolled and then followed longitudinally. Here immunoSEQ multiplex PCR was the method, and the copy in TCRdb shows in-frame clones only, minus some. Of some 200,000 clones detected, under 85% appear once; the ten largest clones hold roughly 1.3%. Source material: peripheral blood. The V gene is TRBV7-2, the J gene TRBJ2-7; no reliable D call. The TCR comes from a woman younger than 45 with COVID-19, enrolled during active disease. The CDR3 DNA reads TGTGCCAGCAGCTTACGGGTGAGTGGCCTGACCTACGAGCAGTACTTC. Translation: CASSLRVSGLTYEQYF.